This entry lists 3 T cell receptor beta chains sequenced from one sample in a study of blood T cell repertoires in COVID-19 (dated by TCRdb to the early 2020s). Libraries were prepared through the immunoSEQ multiplex PCR assay. The table comes from immuneACCESS by way of TCRdb, which keeps in-frame sequences with V and J called. Part of the clones is missing from these tables; in studies checked, under half for an unresolved V gene and the rest for unknown reasons. For this sample the table gives 100,000 to 150,000 clones, of which about 80% were detected only once. Under 4.5% of the sample comes from the top ten. The sequenced material came from peripheral blood. The receptors were sampled from a woman aged 50 to 60 with acute or convalescent COVID-19.

The chain couples TRBV10-3 to TRBJ1-2; D is unresolved. The CDR3 loop spans 13 amino acids. Looked up from germline, CDR1 is ENHRY and CDR2 is SYGVKD. V lost 2 bases and J lost 1, with 5 bases in between. CDR3 DNA sequence: TGTGCCATCAGTGAGATTTATAACTATGGCTACACCTTC. It codes for CAISEIYNYGYTF.

This clone was seen only once. V is TRBV3-1 (or the pseudogene TRBV3-2) and J is TRBJ2-2; 13 bases agree with TRBD2. The V gene end was trimmed by 5 bases and the J gene end by 6 bases; junction bases not matched to a gene: 6. The CDR3 loop spans 16 amino acids. Germline assignment: CDR1 LGHDT and CDR2 YNNKEL (reference sequence). The CDR3 loop reads CASSKGLAGLSGELFF. The CDR3 region has the DNA TGTGCCAGCAGCAAGGGACTAGCGGGACTTTCCGGGGAGCTGTTTTTT.

The chain is built from TRBV19 and TRBJ1-4; D is undetermined. Between the trimmed V and J ends, which lost 0 bases and 6 bases, there was a span of 8 bases. The CDR3 sequence is 14 residues long. Germline V gives CDR1 LNHDA, CDR2 SQIVND (reference sequence). CDR3: CASSIDMADEKLFF. The CDR3 DNA follows: TGTGCCAGTAGTATAGATATGGCAGATGAAAAACTGTTTTTT.